A single sample is the source of the 32 T cell receptor beta chains below, sequenced in a study of blood T cell repertoires in COVID-19. TCRdb's table, derived via immunoSEQ multiplex PCR, lists solely in-frame clones and lacks some. The sample holds about 110,000 clones; around 90% are singletons and the top ten take about 1%. Specimen: peripheral blood. These receptors all come from a human donor in a cohort sampled during active COVID-19.

The gene calls are TRBV9 and TRBJ1-2, with 7 bases lining up with TRBD1. Germline CDR1 reads SGDLS; CDR2 reads YYNGEE. This CDR3 contains 16 residues. Trimming took 0 bases from V and 5 from J; bases not matched to a gene: 10. The CDR3 is CASSVDRGRTPYGYTF. Here the CDR3 DNA reads TGTGCCAGCAGCGTAGACAGGGGACGCACCCCTTATGGCTACACCTTC. Filled out from reference TRBV9 and TRBJ1-2, the complete variable domain reads DSGVTQTPKHLITATGQRVTLRCSPRSGDLSVYWYQQSLDQGLQFLIQYYNGEERAKGNILERFSAQQFPDLHSELNLSSLELGDSALYFCASSVDRGRTPYGYTFGSGTRLTVV.

DNA for the CDR3: TGTGCCAGCAGCTTGGGACAGGGGAACTATGGCTACACCTTC. Translating gives CASSLGQGNYGYTF. The chain joins TRBV7-2 to TRBJ1-2, with TRBD1 identical over 10 bases. With V trimmed by 3 bases and J by 2 bases, 0 bases remained unmatched. The CDR3 contains 14 residues. Germline V gene lookup returns CDR1 SGHTA and CDR2 FQGNSA. Using reference TRBV7-2 and TRBJ1-2 for the parts outside the CDR3, the full variable domain is GAGVSQSPSNKVTEKGKDVELRCDPISGHTALYWYRQSLGQGLEFLIYFQGNSAPDKSGLPSDRFSAERTGGSVSTLTIQRTQQEDSAVYLCASSLGQGNYGYTFGSGTRLTVV.

The chain is built from TRBV6-1 and TRBJ1-3; D is undetermined. Germline V gives CDR1 MNHNS, CDR2 SASEGT. Trimming left V 1 base short and J 2 bases short, with 6 bases between. The CDR3 has 14 amino acids. CDR3 in amino acids: CASSEELTGNTIYF. DNA of the CDR3: TGTGCCAGCAGTGAAGAGCTAACTGGAAACACCATATATTTT.

The CDR3 is CASSRDRGRQETQYF. In DNA, the CDR3 is TGTGCCAGCAGCCGGGACAGGGGGAGGCAAGAGACCCAGTACTTC. The chain combines TRBV5-4 with TRBJ2-5; 11 bases align to TRBD1. V was pared by 4 bases and J by 2 bases, with 4 bases of the junction left unmatched. Per germline, CDR1 SGHNT and CDR2 YYREEE (reference sequence). The length of the CDR3 is 15 residues.

The chain links TRBV4-1 to TRBJ2-1, with 10 bases that match TRBD2. Germline values: CDR1 MGHRA, CDR2 YSYEKL. The junction had 15 bases not matched to a gene; V was cut back by 0 bases and J by 7 bases. CDR3 length: 19 residues. CDR3 sequence reads: CASSQDPPQAGGPMNEQFF. The CDR3 DNA reads TGCGCCAGCAGCCAAGACCCACCCCAAGCGGGGGGGCCTATGAATGAGCAGTTCTTC.

The chain uses TRBV5-6 and TRBJ2-1; 13 bases line up with TRBD2. V was clipped by 3 bases and J by 3 bases; unmatched bases: 9. The CDR3 covers 18 residues. Germline loops: CDR1 SGHDT, CDR2 YYEEEE. CDR3 coding DNA: TGTGCCAGCAGCTCAGGGACTAGCGGGGCCCTTTTCTACAATGAGCAGTTCTTC. Translation: CASSSGTSGALFYNEQFF.

This clone was seen once. The chain recombines TRBV18 with TRBJ1-5; 8 bases agree with TRBD1. CDR1 and CDR2 (germline): KGHSH, LQKENI. The V gene end was trimmed by 8 bases and the J gene end by 2 bases; junction bases not matched to a gene: 2. This CDR3 region has 13 residues. The CDR3 DNA reads as TGTGCCAGCACGGGACAGGGCAATCAGCCCCAGCATTTT. It translates to CASTGQGNQPQHF.

V is TRBV6-2 or TRBV6-3 and J is TRBJ2-2; possible D gene TRBD2, 5 bases. V was pared by 4 bases and J by 3 bases, with 12 bases between. CDR1 MNHEY and CDR2 SVGEGT come from the germline V gene. The CDR3 totals 15 residues. As DNA, the CDR3 is TGTGCCAGCAGTTTCCCGGGAACGCACACCGGGGAGCTGTTTTTT. Its translation: CASSFPGTHTGELFF.

The chain uses TRBV6-4 and TRBJ1-5, with no clear D. This CDR3 has 14 amino acids. Trimming removed 4 bases from V and 6 bases from J, with 13 bases in between. CDR1 and CDR2 from the germline V gene are MRHNA and SNTAGT. CDR3 loop: CASSVTRQAQPQHF. CDR3 nucleotide sequence: TGTGCCAGCAGTGTTACCAGACAAGCTCAGCCCCAGCATTTT.

This chain connects TRBV5-1 to TRBJ1-1, with 8 bases aligning to TRBD1. Trimming at V came to 4 bases and at J to 3 bases, leaving 8 bases not matched to a gene. Germline V gives CDR1 SGHRS, CDR2 YFSETQ. CDR3 length: 15 residues. CDR3 in DNA: TGCGCCAGCAGCGGTGACAGGGGAGGGGACACTGAAGCTTTCTTT. Protein product: CASSGDRGGDTEAFF.

V is TRBV15 and J is TRBJ2-1; TRBD1 might be the D (5 bases). Trimming cost V 2 bases and J 15 bases, with 14 bases left between them. The CDR3 length is 12 residues. CDR1 LNHNV and CDR2 YYDKDF come from the germline V gene (reference sequence). The chain's CDR3 is CATSRITGFRFF. The CDR3 nucleotides read TGTGCCACCAGCAGAATAACAGGATTTCGGTTCTTC.

CDR3 sequence (DNA): TGTGCCAGCAGTTTCCGGGACAGGCTCACAGATACGCAGTATTTT. Translated: CASSFRDRLTDTQYF. The chain links TRBV5-4 to TRBJ2-3, with 8 nucleotides matching TRBD1. The germline V gene has CDR1 SGHNT and CDR2 YYREEE (reference sequence). The CDR3 is made up of 15 amino acids. The V gene end was trimmed by 5 bases and the J gene end by 2 bases; junction bases not matched to a gene: 7.

The CDR3 sequence: CASSSGKNYGYTF. DNA for the CDR3: TGTGCCAGCAGCTCAGGGAAGAACTATGGCTACACCTTC. The gene calls are TRBV6-6 and TRBJ1-2; D may be TRBD1 (5 bases). V was pared by 6 bases and J by 2 bases, with 10 bases between. CDR3 length: 13 amino acids. CDR1 MNHNY and CDR2 SVGAGI come from the germline V gene (reference sequence).

This rearrangement joins TRBV28 to TRBJ2-5; 9 positions agree with TRBD1. Germline V gene lookup returns CDR1 MDHEN and CDR2 SYDVKM. Germline trimming cut 7 bases from V and 5 bases from J; bases unmatched to any gene: 14. The CDR3 runs 16 residues. The CDR3 here is CASTSIRDRVAETQYF. In DNA form, the CDR3 reads TGTGCCAGCACCTCCATCCGGGACAGGGTTGCGGAGACCCAGTACTTC. Supplemented by reference TRBV28 and TRBJ2-5, the full variable domain reads DVKVTQSSRYLVKRTGEKVFLECVQDMDHENMFWYRQDPGLGLRLIYFSYDVKMKEKGDIPEGYSVSREKKERFSLILESASTNQTSMYLCASTSIRDRVAETQYFGPGTRLLVL.

This chain links TRBV7-9 with TRBJ1-5; 10 nucleotides agree with TRBD1. The V gene's germline CDR1 is SEHNR and CDR2 FQNEAQ (reference sequence). The CDR3 runs 16 residues. V lost 5 bases and J lost 6; bases outside the gene matches: 10. In DNA, the CDR3 is TGTGCCAGCAGCGCCCCCGGGACAGGGGCCTTTCAGCCCCAGCATTTT. This translates into CASSAPGTGAFQPQHF. The full variable domain, completed using reference TRBV7-9 and TRBJ1-5, is DTGVSQNPRHKITKRGQNVTFRCDPISEHNRLYWYRQTLGQGPEFLTYFQNEAQLEKSRLLSDRFSAERPKGSFSTLEIQRTEQGDSAMYLCASSAPGTGAFQPQHFGDGTRLSIL.

The chain joins TRBV5-6 to TRBJ1-2, with 8 bases fitting TRBD1. This CDR3 is built from 14 residues. Trimming removed 3 bases from V and 7 bases from J; junction bases left unmatched: 8. Germline V gene sequence: CDR1 SGHDT, CDR2 YYEEEE. For the CDR3, the DNA is TGTGCCAGCAGCTCCCGGGACAGGATCCCTGGCTACACCTTC. Its protein product is CASSSRDRIPGYTF.

The CDR3 DNA reads TGCGCCAGCACGGACAGGGGGGACTCTGGAAACACCATATATTTT. Translating it yields CASTDRGDSGNTIYF. The V gene is TRBV5-1, the J gene TRBJ1-3, with 10 bases aligning to TRBD1. The V segment lost 6 bases and the J segment 0 bases; nucleotides outside the gene matches: 3. This CDR3 is built from 15 residues. CDR1 SGHRS and CDR2 YFSETQ come from the germline V gene.

The chain recombines TRBV5-4 with TRBJ2-3; 8 bases are shared with TRBD2. Germline CDR1 SGHNT, CDR2 YYREEE (reference sequence). This CDR3 is built from 16 residues. Losses at the gene ends were 0 bases for V and 1 base for J; bases not matched to a gene: 4. The CDR3 nucleotides read TGTGCCAGCAGCTTGGGGAGCGGGGGAGGCACAGATACGCAGTATTTT. It codes for CASSLGSGGGTDTQYF.

The V and J genes are TRBV3-1 (or the pseudogene TRBV3-2) and TRBJ2-1; D might be TRBD2 (6 bases). CDR1 LGHDT and CDR2 YNNKEL come from the germline V gene (reference sequence). This CDR3 comprises 14 residues. V was shortened by 1 base and J by 12 bases, with 16 bases between the two germline ends. This CDR3 reads CASSQAGGTIGQFF. The CDR3 nucleotides read TGTGCCAGCAGCCAAGCCGGGGGAACGATTGGGCAGTTCTTC.

The J gene is TRBJ1-5, the V gene TRBV6-1; D not certain. Trimming took off 1 base at V and 4 bases at J, with 11 bases between the two ends. The CDR3 runs 15 residues. Germline V CDR1 and CDR2: MNHNS, SASEGT. The DNA of the CDR3 is TGTGCCAGCAGTGAAGGGGTCGTAGCGAATCAGCCCCAGCATTTT. Amino acid sequence: CASSEGVVANQPQHF.

The chain employs TRBV25-1 and TRBJ2-3, with D maybe TRBD2 (7 bases). The germline CDR1 and CDR2 sequences are MGHDK and SYGVNS. V lost 1 base to trimming and J lost 3 bases, with 14 bases between them. There are 16 residues in the CDR3. CDR3 sequence (DNA): TGTGCCAGCAGTGAATCTTGGGAGGGGGGGACAGATACGCAGTATTTT. It codes for CASSESWEGGTDTQYF.

The rearrangement links TRBV19 to TRBJ2-5, with TRBD1 matching over 7 bases. This CDR3 is 16 amino acids long. V shed 4 bases, J shed 5 bases, and the junction held 13 bases outside the gene matches. CDR1 is LNHDA and CDR2 is SQIVND in the germline V gene (reference sequence). Written as DNA, the CDR3 is TGTGCCAGTAGTACAACTCGGGACAGTGGAATGGAGACCCAGTACTTC. It yields the protein CASSTTRDSGMETQYF.

This clone has just a few counts. Other DNA sequences within the sample encode an identical CDR3. The chain carries TRBV24-1 and TRBJ1-2, with a weak D call TRBD1 (6 bases). CDR1 and CDR2 from the germline V gene are KGHDR and SFDVKD. The V and J ends lost 6 bases and 2 bases respectively, with 9 bases between them. The CDR3 runs to 13 residues. The DNA of the CDR3 is TGTGCCACCAGTCTAACAGGGAACTATGGCTACACCTTC. This gives the protein CATSLTGNYGYTF.

The gene calls are TRBV28 and TRBJ1-5; D uncertain. This CDR3 has 13 amino acids. V lost 6 bases and J lost 0, with 6 bases in between. Germline CDR1 MDHEN, CDR2 SYDVKM. The CDR3: CASSQISNQPQHF. CDR3 sequence (DNA): TGTGCCAGCAGCCAGATTAGCAATCAGCCCCAGCATTTT.

V is TRBV5-1 and J is TRBJ1-1, with TRBD1 identical over 8 bases. Germline V gene lookup returns CDR1 SGHRS and CDR2 YFSETQ. The CDR3 covers 16 residues. The V segment lost 4 bases and the J segment 2 bases; nucleotides outside the gene matches: 10. In DNA, the CDR3 is TGCGCCAGCAGCACCAGGACAGGGTCCATCAACACTGAAGCTTTCTTT. It encodes CASSTRTGSINTEAFF.

DNA of the CDR3: TGTGCCAGCAGCGTATCGACTAGCGGGGGGGCCGCAGATACGCAGTATTTT. This codes for CASSVSTSGGAADTQYF. The V call is TRBV9, the J call TRBJ2-3, with 14 bases that match TRBD2. Germline V gene sequence: CDR1 SGDLS, CDR2 YYNGEE. There are 17 residues in the CDR3. V trimming: 1 base; J trimming: 4 bases; junction bases outside the gene matches: 5.

The chain has TRBV10-1 and TRBJ2-2; D is unclear. The CDR3 is 13 residues long. CDR1 and CDR2 (germline): WNHNN, SYGVQD (reference sequence). With 4 bases removed from V and 3 bases from J, the gap between germline ends came to 6 bases. DNA of the CDR3: TGCGCCAGCAGTGGTGTCGACACCGGGGAGCTGTTTTTT. This sequence encodes CASSGVDTGELFF.

V usage is TRBV27 and J usage is TRBJ2-5; possible D gene TRBD2, 6 bases. Between the trimmed V and J ends, which lost 0 bases and 1 base, there was a span of 15 bases. The CDR3 runs 17 residues. Germline values: CDR1 MNHEY, CDR2 SMNVEV (reference sequence). CDR3 bases: TGTGCCAGCAGTTTATCGATGAAGGGGAGGTTCCAAGAGACCCAGTACTTC. Amino acid sequence: CASSLSMKGRFQETQYF.

The chain links TRBV27 to TRBJ2-5; a possible D gene is TRBD2 (6 bases). The V gene's germline CDR1 is MNHEY and CDR2 SMNVEV (reference sequence). Trimming stripped 2 bases from V and 9 bases from J, with 16 bases between. The CDR3 has 14 amino acids. CDR3 in DNA: TGTGCCAGCAGTTTAAACCATCCCCCGGGGGCCCAGTACTTC. Amino acid sequence: CASSLNHPPGAQYF.

The chain recombines TRBV5-6 with TRBJ2-3, with 9 bases lining up with TRBD2. This CDR3 comprises 14 residues. The V gene end was trimmed by 7 bases and the J gene end by 5 bases; junction bases not matched to a gene: 8. Germline V CDR1 and CDR2: SGHDT, YYEEEE. The CDR3 nucleotides read TGTGCCAGCGCCTTAGCGGGGGTGCAAGATACGCAGTATTTT. Protein product: CASALAGVQDTQYF.

The CDR3 nucleotides read TGTGCCAGCAGCCCGACAGGACTTAACACCGGGGAGCTGTTTTTT. Its translation: CASSPTGLNTGELFF. The chain couples TRBV27 to TRBJ2-2; TRBD1 might be the D (6 bases). The germline gives CDR1 MNHEY, CDR2 SMNVEV (reference sequence). Trimming removed 6 bases at V and 2 bases at J, with 13 bases between. This CDR3 is built from 15 residues.

The chain employs TRBV11-2 and TRBJ1-2, with 10 bases matching TRBD1. This CDR3 contains 15 residues. Trimming removed 3 bases from V and 6 bases from J; junction bases left unmatched: 7. Germline lookup yields CDR1 SGHAT and CDR2 FQNNGV. CDR3 bases: TGTGCCAGCAGCTTGCTCGAGACAGGGGGCCATGGCTACACCTTC. This encodes CASSLLETGGHGYTF. The complete variable domain, with remaining parts taken from reference TRBV11-2 and TRBJ1-2, reads EAGVAQSPRYKIIEKRQSVAFWCNPISGHATLYWYQQILGQGPKLLIQFQNNGVVDDSQLPKDRFSAERLKGVDSTLKIQPAKLEDSAVYLCASSLLETGGHGYTFGSGTRLTVV.